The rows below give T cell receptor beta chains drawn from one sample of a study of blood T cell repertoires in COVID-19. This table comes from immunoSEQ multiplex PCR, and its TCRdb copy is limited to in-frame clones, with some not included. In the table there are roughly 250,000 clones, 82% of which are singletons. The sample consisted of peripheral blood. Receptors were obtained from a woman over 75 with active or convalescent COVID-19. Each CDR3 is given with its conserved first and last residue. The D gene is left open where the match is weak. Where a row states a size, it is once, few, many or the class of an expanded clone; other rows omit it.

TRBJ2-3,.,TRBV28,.,CASSLFGRGTDTQYF,TGTGCCAGCAGTTTATTTGGTCGAGGGACAGATACGCAGTATTTT
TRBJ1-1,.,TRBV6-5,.,CASSNHMNTEAFF,TGTGCCAGCAGCAACCACATGAACACTGAAGCTTTCTTT
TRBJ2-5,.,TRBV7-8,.,CASSLAGVRETQYF,TGTGCCAGCAGCTTAGCAGGGGTGCGGGAGACCCAGTACTTC
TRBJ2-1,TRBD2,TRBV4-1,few,CASSPLAGMSDNEQFF,TGCGCCAGCAGCCCACTAGCGGGGATGAGCGACAATGAGCAGTTCTTC
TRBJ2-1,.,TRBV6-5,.,CASRLNYEQFF,TGTGCCAGCAGGCTTAACTATGAGCAGTTCTTC
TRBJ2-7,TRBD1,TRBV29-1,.,CSAQPGQGYEQYF,TGCAGCGCCCAACCGGGACAGGGTTACGAGCAGTACTTC
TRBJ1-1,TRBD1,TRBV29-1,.,CSAEGQGAPGTEAFF,TGCAGCGCAGAGGGACAGGGGGCTCCGGGCACTGAAGCTTTCTTT
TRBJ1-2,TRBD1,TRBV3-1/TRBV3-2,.,CASSQVPTGRLLGYTF,TGTGCCAGCAGCCAAGTTCCGACAGGGCGATTATTGGGCTACACCTTC
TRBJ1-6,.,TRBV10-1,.,CASSESAGGDPSYNSPLHF,TGCGCCAGCAGTGAGTCGGCCGGGGGGGACCCCTCCTATAATTCACCCCTCCACTTT
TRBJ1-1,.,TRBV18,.,CASSPTKGTEAFF,TGTGCCAGCTCACCAACTAAGGGGACTGAAGCTTTCTTT
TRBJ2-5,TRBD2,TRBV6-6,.,CASSLLGSGGAVQETQYF,TGTGCCAGCAGTCTACTAGGTAGCGGGGGGGCGGTCCAAGAGACCCAGTACTTC
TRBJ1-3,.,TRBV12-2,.,CASRLARAKQGSSGNTIYF,TGTGCAAGTCGCTTAGCGAGAGCTAAACAGGGTAGTTCTGGAAACACCATATATTTT
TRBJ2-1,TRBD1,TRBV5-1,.,CASSGPHRTGDHNEQFF,TGCGCCAGCAGTGGTCCCCACAGGACAGGGGATCACAATGAGCAGTTCTTC
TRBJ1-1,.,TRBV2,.,CASILGGNTEAFF,TGTGCCAGCATTTTAGGGGGAAACACTGAAGCTTTCTTT
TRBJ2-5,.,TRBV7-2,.,CASSLPPIAQTQYF,TGTGCCAGCAGCTTACCACCTATCGCACAGACCCAGTACTTC
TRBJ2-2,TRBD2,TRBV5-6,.,CASSLQLAGPTGELFF,TGTGCCAGCAGCCTGCAACTAGCGGGACCCACCGGGGAGCTGTTTTTT
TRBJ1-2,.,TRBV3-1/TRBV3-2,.,CASSQTAGYTF,TGTGCCAGCAGCCAGACAGCCGGCTACACCTTC
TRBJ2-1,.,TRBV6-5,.,CASSPRQGGNEQFF,TGTGCCAGCAGTCCTCGACAGGGAGGCAATGAGCAGTTCTTC
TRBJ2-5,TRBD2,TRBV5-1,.,CASSTSGGAEETQYF,TGCGCCAGCAGCACTAGCGGGGGGGCCGAGGAGACCCAGTACTTC
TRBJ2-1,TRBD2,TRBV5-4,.,CASSTVAGGNNEQFF,TGTGCCAGCAGCACGGTAGCGGGGGGGAACAATGAGCAGTTCTTC
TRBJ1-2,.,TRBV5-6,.,CASRGLDYGYTF,TGTGCCAGCAGGGGCTTGGACTATGGCTACACCTTC
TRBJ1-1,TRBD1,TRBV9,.,CASARTGLGTEAFF,TGTGCCAGCGCCCGGACAGGGCTGGGCACTGAAGCTTTCTTT
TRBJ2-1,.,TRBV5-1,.,CASSLERGGEEQFF,TGCGCCAGCAGCTTGGAACGGGGTGGAGAAGAGCAGTTCTTC
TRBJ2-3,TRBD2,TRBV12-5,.,CASGLYRAGGLADTQYF,TGTGCTAGTGGTTTGTATCGAGCGGGGGGGCTCGCAGATACGCAGTATTTT
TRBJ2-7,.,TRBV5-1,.,CASSSNRDEQYF,TGCGCCAGCAGCAGTAACCGGGACGAGCAGTACTTC
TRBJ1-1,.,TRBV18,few,CASSLNPGGTEAFF,TGTGCCAGCTCACTCAACCCCGGGGGGACTGAAGCTTTCTTT
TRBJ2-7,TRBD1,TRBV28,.,CASSRDRLYEQYF,TGTGCCAGCAGTCGGGACAGGCTCTACGAGCAGTACTTC
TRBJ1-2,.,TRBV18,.,CASSPDSSYGYTF,TGTGCCAGCTCACCGGACAGCTCCTATGGCTACACCTTC
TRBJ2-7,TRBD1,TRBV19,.,CASTQSPGTGGPYEQYF,TGTGCCAGTACCCAATCCCCCGGGACAGGGGGTCCCTACGAGCAGTACTTC
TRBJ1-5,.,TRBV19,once,CASSIAHRVGNQPQHF,TGTGCCAGTAGTATAGCCCACAGGGTGGGCAATCAGCCCCAGCATTTT
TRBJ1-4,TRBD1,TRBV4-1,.,CASSQDFGTVSEKLFF,TGCGCCAGCAGCCAAGACTTCGGGACAGTATCTGAAAAACTGTTTTTT
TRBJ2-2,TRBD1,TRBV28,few,CASSLVQGANTGELFF,TGTGCCAGCAGTTTAGTACAGGGGGCGAACACCGGGGAGCTGTTTTTT